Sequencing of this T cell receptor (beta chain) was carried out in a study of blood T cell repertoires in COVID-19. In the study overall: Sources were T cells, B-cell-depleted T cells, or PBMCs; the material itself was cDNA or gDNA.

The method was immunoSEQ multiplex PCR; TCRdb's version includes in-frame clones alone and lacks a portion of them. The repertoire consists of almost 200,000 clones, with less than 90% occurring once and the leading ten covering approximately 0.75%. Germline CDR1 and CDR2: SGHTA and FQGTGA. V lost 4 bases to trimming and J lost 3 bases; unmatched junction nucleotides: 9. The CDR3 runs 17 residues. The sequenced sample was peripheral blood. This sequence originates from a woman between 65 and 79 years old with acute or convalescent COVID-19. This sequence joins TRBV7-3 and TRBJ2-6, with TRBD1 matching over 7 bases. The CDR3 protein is CASSSEARGLGANVLTF. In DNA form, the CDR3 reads TGTGCCAGCAGCTCGGAGGCGAGGGGGCTTGGGGCCAACGTCCTGACTTTC.